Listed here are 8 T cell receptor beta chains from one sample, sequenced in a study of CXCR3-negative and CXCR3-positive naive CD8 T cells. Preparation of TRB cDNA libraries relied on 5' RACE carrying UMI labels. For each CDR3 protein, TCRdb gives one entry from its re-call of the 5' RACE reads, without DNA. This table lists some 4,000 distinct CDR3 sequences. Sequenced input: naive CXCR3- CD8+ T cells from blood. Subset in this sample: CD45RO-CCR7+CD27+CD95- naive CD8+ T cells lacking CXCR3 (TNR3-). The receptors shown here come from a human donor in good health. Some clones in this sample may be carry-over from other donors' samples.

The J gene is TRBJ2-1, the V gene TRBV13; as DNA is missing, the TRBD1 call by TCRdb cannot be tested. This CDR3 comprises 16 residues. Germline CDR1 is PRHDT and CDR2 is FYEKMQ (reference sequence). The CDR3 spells CASSLSSGPGYNEQFF.

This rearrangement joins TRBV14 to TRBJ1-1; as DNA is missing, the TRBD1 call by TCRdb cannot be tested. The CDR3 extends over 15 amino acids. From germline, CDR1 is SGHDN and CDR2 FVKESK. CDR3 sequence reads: CASSLVPGVNTEAFF.

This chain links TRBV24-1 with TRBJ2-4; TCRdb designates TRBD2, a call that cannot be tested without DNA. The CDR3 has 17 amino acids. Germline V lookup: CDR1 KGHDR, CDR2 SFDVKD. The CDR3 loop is CATSDRAGVLAKNIQYF.

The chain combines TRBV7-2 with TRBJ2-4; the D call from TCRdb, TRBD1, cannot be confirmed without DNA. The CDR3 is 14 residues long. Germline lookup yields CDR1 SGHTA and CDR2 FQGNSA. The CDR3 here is CASSLPNPGNIQYF.

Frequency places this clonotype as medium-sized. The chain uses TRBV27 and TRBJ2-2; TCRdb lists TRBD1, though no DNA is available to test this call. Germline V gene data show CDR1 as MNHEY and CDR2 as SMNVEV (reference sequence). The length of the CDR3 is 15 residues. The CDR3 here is CASSFRGPATGELFF.

The CDR3 protein is CASSAPEASGGPDTGELFF. The gene calls are TRBV7-9 and TRBJ2-2; TCRdb reports TRBD2, a call that lacks DNA to check it against. Germline assignment: CDR1 SEHNR and CDR2 FQNEAQ (reference sequence). This CDR3 is 19 amino acids long.

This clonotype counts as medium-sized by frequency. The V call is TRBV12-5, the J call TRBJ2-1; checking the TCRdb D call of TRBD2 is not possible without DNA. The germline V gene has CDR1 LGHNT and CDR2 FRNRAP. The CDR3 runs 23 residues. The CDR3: CASGLDRREVAGFRITPYNEQFF.

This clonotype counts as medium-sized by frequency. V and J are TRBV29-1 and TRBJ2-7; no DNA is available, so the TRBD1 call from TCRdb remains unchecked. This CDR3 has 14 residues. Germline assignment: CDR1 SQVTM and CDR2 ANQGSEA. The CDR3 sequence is CSADPGTGTYEQYF.